This TCR beta chain was recorded in a study of OX40 agonist ivuxolimab in advanced cancers. About the study: Mean age approximately 66 years, range about 23 to 85; 82.7% male.

Generated by immunoSEQ multiplex PCR, the TCRdb table keeps only in-frame clones and is missing some. This sample has some 60,000 clones, with around four fifths found just once. This CDR3 has 15 amino acids. Germline V CDR1 and CDR2: MDHEN, SYDVKM. V shed 6 bases and J shed 0 bases, with 15 bases lying between them. This clone was seen only once. Patients were excluded for autoimmune disease history or systemic immunosuppression. The V gene is TRBV28, the J gene TRBJ2-7, with D unclear. The receptor was derived from an adult with an advanced solid tumor such as melanoma, head and neck, liver or kidney cancer. Sample: CD4+ or CD8+ T cells sorted from blood, taken in a trial of the OX40 agonist ivuxolimab. CDR3 amino acids: CASSPSTASSYEQYF. CDR3 in DNA: TGTGCCAGCAGCCCCTCAACGGCAAGCTCCTACGAGCAGTACTTC.